Listed below are T cell receptor beta chains from one sample, sequenced in a study of T cell responses to AZD1222 COVID-19 vaccine. Only in-frame clones appear in the TCRdb table, and some are missing; sequencing was by immunoSEQ multiplex PCR. This sample has about 92,000 clones, with about 86% found just once. Sequences were derived from peripheral blood, sampled on day 0 of MenACWY control vaccination. The receptors were gathered from an adult in good health. CDR3s include the opening cysteine and the closing phenylalanine or tryptophan. A D gene is named only where the DNA matches it firmly.

CDR3: CASSVWTGGSGNTIYF; V: TRBV4-3; D: NA
CDR3: CASSFTGSSYNEQFF; V: TRBV11-2; D: NA
CDR3: CASSQDRNNKLNTGELFF; V: TRBV4-3; D: NA
CDR3: CASSYGASGANVLTF; V: TRBV6-5; D: NA
CDR3: CASSLSPSTDTQYF; V: TRBV4-2; D: NA
CDR3: CASSPIDYGYTF; V: TRBV18; D: NA
CDR3: CASSPPGTYEQYF; V: TRBV19; D: NA
CDR3: CASRPTSGGQETQYF; V: TRBV6-6; D: TRBD2
CDR3: CASTWWGGHNEQFF; V: TRBV7-2; D: TRBD2
CDR3: CASSVYSGQPQHF; V: TRBV6-4; D: NA
CDR3: CASSLDSGNTIYF; V: TRBV5-1; D: NA
CDR3: CAISESAGNTEAFF; V: TRBV10-3; D: NA
CDR3: CASSKEETVVNSPLHF; V: TRBV21-1; D: NA
CDR3: CASSQSEAEAFF; V: TRBV3-1/TRBV3-2; D: NA
CDR3: CASSPDREHGYTF; V: TRBV7-9; D: TRBD1
CDR3: CASSESPNQPQHF; V: TRBV6-1; D: NA
CDR3: CASRRGSLKNIQYF; V: TRBV28; D: NA
CDR3: CASSFVGQGSDEQYF; V: TRBV6-5; D: TRBD1
CDR3: CASSQDWGSPLHF; V: TRBV4-1; D: NA
CDR3: CASRNRGSAGANVLTF; V: TRBV11-2; D: TRBD1
CDR3: CASSEIGTGYEKLFF; V: TRBV2; D: TRBD1
CDR3: CAWSTPGANQPQHF; V: TRBV30; D: NA
CDR3: CASSLSRWLAGGTAGELFF; V: TRBV28; D: TRBD2
CDR3: CASSYSNVQGGGYTF; V: TRBV6-6; D: TRBD1
CDR3: CASSEVPRGAGPTYEQYF; V: TRBV6-1; D: TRBD2
CDR3: CASRTGTAANSPLHF; V: TRBV5-1; D: NA
CDR3: CASSPGDSLYNEQFF; V: TRBV7-7; D: NA
CDR3: CASSLAGVNNEQFF; V: TRBV5-4; D: TRBD2
CDR3: CASSPRTASYEQYF; V: TRBV7-9; D: NA
CDR3: CASSKQRTGDGYGYTF; V: TRBV27; D: TRBD1
CDR3: CASSIDHGSQETQYF; V: TRBV19; D: NA
CDR3: CASSLPGQNYGYTF; V: TRBV5-4; D: TRBD1